This note documents a single T cell receptor beta chain sequence. V shed 4 bases and J shed 5 bases, with 9 bases lying between them. In germline, CDR1 is SGHTS, CDR2 YDEGEE. The CDR3 contains 12 residues. The data are from a study of technical replicates of blood from several donors. The assay was immunoSEQ multiplex PCR, and TCRdb's table has in-frame clones only and misses some. Altogether more than 60,000 clones are present, roughly 94% being singletons, with the ten largest covering roughly 0.26%. Sequencing was done on a sample of T cells isolated from PBMCs. This chain connects TRBV5-8 to TRBJ1-2; maybe TRBD1 (6 bases). The clonotype comes from a human donor in good health. CDR3 sequence (DNA): TGTGCCAGCAGCGTGACAGGTTATGGCTACACCTTC. Translation: CASSVTGYGYTF.